This is a list of T cell receptor beta chains from one sample in a study of blood T cell repertoires in COVID-19. Libraries were prepared by immunoSEQ multiplex PCR; TCRdb keeps only in-frame clonotypes and omits some of them. The sample has about 200,000 clones; roughly 81% are singletons. The sequencing input was peripheral blood. Receptors were obtained from a woman older than 75 with acute or convalescent COVID-19. The CDR3 runs from the conserved cysteine through the conserved F or W. D genes are given only for firm matches. Part of the rows lack a size; the others show once, few, many or a class for expanded clones.

j_call: TRBJ1-2; d_call: -; clone_size: -; v_call: TRBV7-2; cdr3_aa: CASSLDNVHGYTF; cdr3_nt: TGTGCCAGCAGCTTAGACAATGTTCATGGCTACACCTTC
j_call: TRBJ2-7; d_call: -; clone_size: few; v_call: TRBV6-6; cdr3_aa: CASSLSGTLRYEQYF; cdr3_nt: TGTGCCAGCAGTTTGTCGGGTACCTTAAGGTACGAGCAGTACTTC
j_call: TRBJ2-2; d_call: TRBD2; clone_size: -; v_call: TRBV9; cdr3_aa: CASSVVGLAGSANTGELFF; cdr3_nt: TGTGCCAGCAGCGTAGTGGGACTAGCGGGGTCCGCGAACACCGGGGAGCTGTTTTTT
j_call: TRBJ1-1; d_call: TRBD1; clone_size: -; v_call: TRBV5-4; cdr3_aa: CASSYNRGLAEAFF; cdr3_nt: TGTGCCAGCAGTTACAACAGGGGCTTAGCGGAAGCTTTCTTT
j_call: TRBJ2-1; d_call: TRBD2; clone_size: -; v_call: TRBV19; cdr3_aa: CASSLAGGAYNEQFF; cdr3_nt: TGTGCCAGTAGTCTAGCGGGAGGTGCCTACAATGAGCAGTTCTTC
j_call: TRBJ1-1; d_call: -; clone_size: -; v_call: TRBV6-5; cdr3_aa: CASSYSGGAVAFF; cdr3_nt: TGTGCCAGCAGTTACTCGGGGGGGGCAGTGGCTTTCTTT
j_call: TRBJ1-6; d_call: TRBD1; clone_size: -; v_call: TRBV24-1; cdr3_aa: CATSDPGQPNSPLHF; cdr3_nt: TGTGCCACCAGTGATCCGGGACAGCCTAATTCACCCCTCCACTTT
j_call: TRBJ2-1; d_call: TRBD2; clone_size: -; v_call: TRBV28; cdr3_aa: CASSPWLAGGPGYNEQFF; cdr3_nt: TGTGCCAGCAGTCCCTGGCTAGCGGGAGGGCCGGGGTACAATGAGCAGTTCTTC
j_call: TRBJ1-1; d_call: TRBD1; clone_size: -; v_call: TRBV27; cdr3_aa: CASARTGNTEAFF; cdr3_nt: TGTGCCAGCGCTAGGACAGGGAACACTGAAGCTTTCTTT
j_call: TRBJ1-2; d_call: -; clone_size: -; v_call: TRBV5-1; cdr3_aa: CASRGDTSYGYTF; cdr3_nt: TGCGCCAGCAGAGGGGACACGAGCTATGGCTACACCTTC